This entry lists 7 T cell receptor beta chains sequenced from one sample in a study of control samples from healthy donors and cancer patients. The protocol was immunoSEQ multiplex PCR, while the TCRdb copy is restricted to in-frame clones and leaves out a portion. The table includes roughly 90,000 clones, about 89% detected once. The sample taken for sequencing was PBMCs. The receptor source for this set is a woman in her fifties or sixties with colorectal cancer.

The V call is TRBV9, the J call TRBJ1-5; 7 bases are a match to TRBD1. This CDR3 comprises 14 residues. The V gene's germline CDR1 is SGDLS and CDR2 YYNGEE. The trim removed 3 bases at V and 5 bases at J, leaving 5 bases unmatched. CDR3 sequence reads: CASSARGADQPQHF. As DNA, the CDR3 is TGTGCCAGCAGCGCCAGGGGGGCCGATCAGCCCCAGCATTTT.

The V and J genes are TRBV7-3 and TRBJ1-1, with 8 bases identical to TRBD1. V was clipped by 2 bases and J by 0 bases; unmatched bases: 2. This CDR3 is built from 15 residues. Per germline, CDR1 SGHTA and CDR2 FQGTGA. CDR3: CASSLQGAMNTEAFF. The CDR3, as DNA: TGTGCCAGCAGCTTACAGGGGGCTATGAACACTGAAGCTTTCTTT.

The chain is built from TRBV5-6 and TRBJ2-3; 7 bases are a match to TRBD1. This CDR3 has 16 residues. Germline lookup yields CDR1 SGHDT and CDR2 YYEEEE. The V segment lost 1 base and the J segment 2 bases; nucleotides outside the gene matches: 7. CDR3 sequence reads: CASSLNLGQFTDTQYF. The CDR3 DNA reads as TGTGCCAGCAGCTTGAACTTGGGACAGTTCACAGATACGCAGTATTTT.

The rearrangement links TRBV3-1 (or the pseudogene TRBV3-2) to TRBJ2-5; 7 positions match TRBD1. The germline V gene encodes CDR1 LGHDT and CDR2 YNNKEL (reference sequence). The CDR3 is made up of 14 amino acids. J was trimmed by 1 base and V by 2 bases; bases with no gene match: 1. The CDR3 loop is CASSQRQGQETQYF. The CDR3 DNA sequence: TGTGCCAGCAGCCAAAGACAGGGCCAAGAGACCCAGTACTTC.

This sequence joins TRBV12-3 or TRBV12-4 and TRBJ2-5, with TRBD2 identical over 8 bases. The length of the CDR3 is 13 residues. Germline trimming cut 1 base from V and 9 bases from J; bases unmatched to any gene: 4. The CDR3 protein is CASSLDGTRAQYF. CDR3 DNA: TGTGCCAGCAGTTTAGATGGGACTAGGGCCCAGTACTTC.

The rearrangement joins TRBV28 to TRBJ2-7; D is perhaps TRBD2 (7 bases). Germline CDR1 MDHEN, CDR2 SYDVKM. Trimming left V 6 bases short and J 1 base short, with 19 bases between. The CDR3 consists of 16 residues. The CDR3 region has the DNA TGTGCCAGCAGCCCCCCGGGGGGCCTTCGGTCCTACGAGCAGTACGTC. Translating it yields CASSPPGGLRSYEQYV.

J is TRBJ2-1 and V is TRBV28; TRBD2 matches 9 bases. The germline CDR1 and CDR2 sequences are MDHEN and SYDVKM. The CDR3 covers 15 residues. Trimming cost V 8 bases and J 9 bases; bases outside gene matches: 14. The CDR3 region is CASGWVGGGAGEQFF. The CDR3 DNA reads TGTGCCAGCGGATGGGTTGGCGGGGGGGCTGGTGAGCAGTTCTTC. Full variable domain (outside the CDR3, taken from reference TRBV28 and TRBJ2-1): DVKVTQSSRYLVKRTGEKVFLECVQDMDHENMFWYRQDPGLGLRLIYFSYDVKMKEKGDIPEGYSVSREKKERFSLILESASTNQTSMYLCASGWVGGGAGEQFFGPGTRLTVL.